What follows are 17 T cell receptor beta chains derived from one specimen sequenced in a study of PD-1 blockade in classical Hodgkin lymphoma. Time point indicated: cycle 4 day 1 (C4D1), after less than seven weeks of nivolumab. After autologous stem cell transplantation all patients relapsed, and prior brentuximab vedotin exposure differed between cohorts. The protocol was immunoSEQ multiplex PCR, while the TCRdb copy is restricted to in-frame clones and leaves out a portion. The sample records about 64,000 clones, around 94% being singletons. The source material was peripheral blood mononuclear cells (PBMCs), sampled before the fourth cycle of nivolumab. These TCRs come from a human donor with classical Hodgkin lymphoma.

J is TRBJ1-6 and V is TRBV10-3; 9 bases agree with TRBD1. Losses at the gene ends were 4 bases for V and 10 bases for J; bases not matched to a gene: 5. CDR3 length equals 14 residues. Per germline, CDR1 ENHRY and CDR2 SYGVKD. The CDR3 protein is CAISADRGESPLHF. The CDR3 DNA reads as TGTGCCATCAGTGCTGACAGGGGGGAATCACCCCTCCACTTT.

The table lists this clone with a count of one. J is TRBJ2-1 and V is TRBV7-6; D call uncertain. This CDR3 contains 12 residues. The germline gives CDR1 SGHVS, CDR2 FNYEAQ. V shed 1 base and J shed 9 bases, with 7 bases lying between them. CDR3 region: CASSLVGFEQFF. CDR3 DNA sequence: TGTGCCAGCAGCTTAGTTGGGTTTGAGCAGTTCTTC.

V gene TRBV6-5 combines with J gene TRBJ2-5; D gene uncertain. The V end was cut by 0 bases, the J end by 5 bases, with 10 bases between. Germline assignment: CDR1 MNHEY and CDR2 SVGAGI. The CDR3 has 14 residues. CDR3 DNA sequence: TGTGCCAGCAGTTACTCGAGAGACACGGAGACCCAGTACTTC. Translation gives CASSYSRDTETQYF.

The chain employs TRBV11-3 and TRBJ2-1; TRBD2 matches at 9 bases. This CDR3 has 16 residues. The germline V gene encodes CDR1 SGHNT and CDR2 YENEEA. V lost 1 base to trimming and J lost 4 bases; unmatched junction nucleotides: 5. For the CDR3, the DNA is TGTGCCAGCAGCTTAGCCGGGACTAGCAGATACAATGAGCAGTTCTTC. This gives the protein CASSLAGTSRYNEQFF.

This chain joins TRBV23-1 and TRBJ2-5; D ambiguous. TRBV23-1 is labeled an ORF, and its function is uncertain. The CDR3 is made up of 15 amino acids. V lost 0 bases and J 1 base, leaving 9 bases between the germline ends. The CDR3 DNA is TGCGCCAGCAGTCAATCGGGGATCGGCCAAGAGACCCAGTACTTC. Amino acids: CASSQSGIGQETQYF.

The chain recombines TRBV5-1 with TRBJ1-6; TRBD1 agrees at 8 bases. This CDR3 is built from 17 residues. Germline lookup yields CDR1 SGHRS and CDR2 YFSETQ. V lost 0 bases and J lost 9; bases outside the gene matches: 11. The chain's CDR3 is CASSLELRGQNLSPLHF. CDR3 DNA: TGCGCCAGCAGCTTGGAACTCAGGGGGCAGAATCTTTCACCCCTCCACTTT.

The chain couples TRBV14 to TRBJ2-7; 8 nucleotides align to TRBD1. This CDR3 is 14 amino acids long. CDR1 is SGHDN, CDR2 FVKESK, per germline. V was clipped by 1 base and J by 7 bases; unmatched bases: 6. The CDR3 sequence: CASSQAGQGSEQYF. The CDR3 bases are TGTGCCAGCAGCCAAGCTGGACAGGGCTCAGAGCAGTACTTC.

The chain employs TRBV5-4 and TRBJ2-1, with 7 bases lining up with TRBD1. This CDR3 comprises 15 residues. Looked up from germline, CDR1 is SGHNT and CDR2 is YYREEE (reference sequence). The ends lost 4 bases at V and 0 bases at J; junction bases unmatched: 4. In nucleotides, the CDR3 is TGTGCCAGCAGCCGCAGGGACAGCTCCTACAATGAGCAGTTCTTC. The encoded protein is CASSRRDSSYNEQFF.

This clone was seen only a few times. The chain carries TRBV4-1 and TRBJ2-5, with 7 bases fitting TRBD2. Germline CDR1 reads MGHRA; CDR2 reads YSYEKL. The CDR3 loop spans 13 amino acids. Germline trimming cut 4 bases from V and 5 bases from J; bases unmatched to any gene: 4. The CDR3 coding sequence is TGCGCCAGCAGCCGCGGGGGTGTTGAGACCCAGTACTTC. Translated, it gives CASSRGGVETQYF.

J is TRBJ1-5 and V is TRBV2; 7 bases are shared with TRBD1. J gave up 7 bases and V 6 bases, and 6 bases lay outside the gene matches. The CDR3 has 13 residues. Germline V gene sequence: CDR1 SNHLY, CDR2 FYNNEI. This chain's CDR3 is CASRGTGVQPQHF. The DNA of the CDR3 is TGTGCCAGCAGGGGAACAGGGGTACAGCCCCAGCATTTT.

This clone was seen more than once but under ten times. The CDR3: CASSRTANTEAFF. The CDR3 nucleotides read TGCGCCAGCTCCCGGACAGCGAACACTGAAGCTTTCTTT. The chain recombines TRBV10-1 with TRBJ1-1; D may be TRBD1 (6 bases). CDR1 WNHNN and CDR2 SYGVQD come from the germline V gene (reference sequence). This CDR3 has 13 residues. V gave up 8 bases and J gave up 1 base, with 11 bases separating them.

This clone was observed once. CDR3 DNA sequence: TGTGCCAGTAGAGGGGGCCCCGAAGCTTTCTTT. It is translated as CASRGGPEAFF. This rearrangement joins TRBV19 to TRBJ1-1, with 7 bases matching TRBD1. With 6 bases clipped from V and 8 bases from J, the junction kept 3 bases outside the gene matches. CDR1 is LNHDA and CDR2 is SQIVND in the germline V gene (reference sequence). The CDR3 loop spans 11 amino acids.

The chain recombines TRBV19 with TRBJ2-1; the match to TRBD1 covers 8 bases. CDR3 length: 14 residues. V lost 6 bases, J lost 9 bases, and 10 bases stayed unmatched. Germline V CDR1 and CDR2: LNHDA, SQIVND (reference sequence). CDR3 region: CASSKTGDPGEQFF. For the CDR3, the DNA is TGTGCCAGTAGCAAGACAGGGGACCCAGGTGAGCAGTTCTTC.

The chain is built from TRBV7-9 and TRBJ1-6; D unresolved. Germline lookup yields CDR1 SEHNR and CDR2 FQNEAQ (reference sequence). V dropped 7 bases and J dropped 14 bases, with 15 bases sitting between them. The CDR3 covers 12 residues. The CDR3 DNA is TGTGCCAGCACCAAAACCCCGATGGCCCTCCACTTT. Translation: CASTKTPMALHF.

The DNA of the CDR3 is TGTGCCAGCAGCTCCTTGGACAGGGGTCTTGAAGCTTTCTTT. It specifies CASSSLDRGLEAFF. J is TRBJ1-1 and V is TRBV7-9, with 9 positions matching TRBD1. CDR1 SEHNR and CDR2 FQNEAQ come from the germline V gene (reference sequence). V dropped 4 bases and J dropped 7; count of bases not matched to a gene: 7. The CDR3 is 14 amino acids.

The genes are TRBV7-9 and TRBJ2-5; 10 positions match TRBD1. Trimming removed 2 bases from V and 2 bases from J; junction bases left unmatched: 8. Germline assignment: CDR1 SEHNR and CDR2 FQNEAQ (reference sequence). The CDR3 spans 17 residues. In nucleotides, the CDR3 is TGTGCCAGCAGCTTACCCCCCGGACAGGGGGTTCAAGAGACCCAGTACTTC. It yields the protein CASSLPPGQGVQETQYF.

This sequence joins TRBV27 and TRBJ2-7, with 8 bases lining up with TRBD1. V gave up 2 bases and J gave up 3 bases; unmatched junction bases: 3. The CDR3 has 14 amino acids. Germline assignment: CDR1 MNHEY and CDR2 SMNVEV (reference sequence). CDR3 nucleotide sequence: TGTGCCAGCAGTTTAGGACAGGGTGGCTACGAGCAGTACTTC. Residues: CASSLGQGGYEQYF.